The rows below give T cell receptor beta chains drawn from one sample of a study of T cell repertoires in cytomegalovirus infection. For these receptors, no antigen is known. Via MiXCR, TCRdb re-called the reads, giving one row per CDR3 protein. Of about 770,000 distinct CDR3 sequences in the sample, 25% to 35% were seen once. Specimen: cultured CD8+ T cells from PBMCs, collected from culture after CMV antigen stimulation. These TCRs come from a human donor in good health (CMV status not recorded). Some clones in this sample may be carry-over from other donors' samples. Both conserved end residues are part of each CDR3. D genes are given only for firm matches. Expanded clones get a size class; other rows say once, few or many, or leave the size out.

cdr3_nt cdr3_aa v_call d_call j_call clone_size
TGTGCCACCAGTGATTGGGGGGTAAACAATGAGCAGTTCTTC CATSDWGVNNEQFF TRBV24-1 NA TRBJ2-1 NA
TGTGCCAGCAGCTCAACGACAGGGGCACGGGGGGCCAACGTCCTGACTTTC CASSSTTGARGANVLTF TRBV7-6 TRBD1 TRBJ2-6 few
TGTGCCAGCAGCCTCCGAGGGGGCGATAGACCCGGGGAGCTGTTTTTT CASSLRGGDRPGELFF TRBV4-2 TRBD1 TRBJ2-2 NA
TGTGCTAGCAGCTTAGTGGTGAACGGGGAGCAGTTCTTC CASSLVVNGEQFF TRBV7-7 NA TRBJ2-1 NA
TGTGCCAGCAGTCGACAGGGCACAGATACGCAGTATTTT CASSRQGTDTQYF TRBV27 NA TRBJ2-3 many
TGTGCCAGCAATGAGCAGTTCTTC CASNEQFF TRBV2 NA TRBJ2-1 few
TGTGCCAGCAGCTTCCCGACAGGTTTTGGAGAGACCCAGTACTTC CASSFPTGFGETQYF TRBV7-9 NA TRBJ2-5 NA
TGTGCCAGCAGCCAACAGGGGGGGACCTACAATGAGCAGTTCTTC CASSQQGGTYNEQFF TRBV7-6 NA TRBJ2-1 NA
TGTGCCAGTAGTATAGTAACAAGAACTAATGAAAAACTGTTTTTT CASSIVTRTNEKLFF TRBV19 NA TRBJ1-4 NA
TGTGCCAGCAGTTTATCCCCGGACCCTAATCAGCCCCAGCATTTT CASSLSPDPNQPQHF TRBV27 NA TRBJ1-5 few
TGTGCCAGCAGCTTATCGGGAATTCCCTCTGGAAACACCATATATTTT CASSLSGIPSGNTIYF TRBV7-2 NA TRBJ1-3 many
TGCGCCAGCAGCTTGGAAGGCGGGGGGGACAATGAGCAGTTCTTC CASSLEGGGDNEQFF TRBV5-1 TRBD2 TRBJ2-1 NA
TGTGCCACCACTGAACTCCCGGAGGAGGGGAGGAATCAGCCCCAGCATTTT CATTELPEEGRNQPQHF TRBV15 NA TRBJ1-5 few
TGTGCCAGCAGTTTAAACAGAAGATTCTCCTACAATGAGCAGTTCTTC CASSLNRRFSYNEQFF TRBV6-5 NA TRBJ2-1 once
TGCGCCAGCAGCTCCCCCGGGGAGGGGAACACCGGGGAGCTGTTTTTT CASSSPGEGNTGELFF TRBV5-1 TRBD2 TRBJ2-2 NA
TGTGCCAGCAGCTTATCGGGGGCGTTCTATGGCTACACCTTC CASSLSGAFYGYTF TRBV7-9 NA TRBJ1-2 NA
TGTGCCAGCAGCTTAGTCCGTAGCGGCTATGGCTACACCTTC CASSLVRSGYGYTF TRBV7-2 NA TRBJ1-2 many
TGTGCCAGCAGTTTATTGGGTTTAGATGGCTACACCTTC CASSLLGLDGYTF TRBV27 NA TRBJ1-2 NA
TGTGCCAGCAGTTTAGTACTAGCGGGGGGGGAGAACACCGGGGAGCTGGTTTTT CASSLVLAGGENTGELVF TRBV12-3/TRBV12-4 TRBD2 TRBJ2-2 NA
TGTGCCAGCAGTTACTCGGATCCTGGGAACGGGTACACTGAAGCTTTCTTT CASSYSDPGNGYTEAFF TRBV6-8 NA TRBJ1-1 NA
TGTGCCAGCAGTTCCCAGCCCCGGGGTACTGAAGCTTTCTTT CASSSQPRGTEAFF TRBV27 NA TRBJ1-1 NA
TGTGCCAGCAGCTCCCGTTGGATTCGGACAGAGGAGACCCAGTACTTC CASSSRWIRTEETQYF TRBV7-2 NA TRBJ2-5 many
TGTGCCAGCAGCAAAGGGCGAGCTTTCTTT CASSKGRAFF TRBV9 NA TRBJ1-1 NA
TGTGCCAGCAGACAGGCTCCGTCGGGCCCTACTGAAGCTTTCTTT CASRQAPSGPTEAFF TRBV6-2/TRBV6-3 NA TRBJ1-1 few
TGTGCCAGCAGCTTGGACGGACCCACAGCTAATGAAAAACTGTTTTTT CASSLDGPTANEKLFF TRBV7-2 NA TRBJ1-4 few
TGTGCCAGCAGTCAGGACCGCGCCTACGAGCAGTACTTC CASSQDRAYEQYF TRBV27 NA TRBJ2-7 NA
TGTGCCAGCAGCTTAGAACCCGATGAGCAGTTCTTC CASSLEPDEQFF TRBV7-2 NA TRBJ2-1 NA
TGTGCCAGCAGTTTAGACGTCGGGGGACACAGCTACACCTTC CASSLDVGGHSYTF TRBV12-3/TRBV12-4 NA TRBJ1-2 few
TGTGCCAGCAGCCTATCGGACGGAGCCACAGATACGCAGTATTTT CASSLSDGATDTQYF TRBV27 NA TRBJ2-3 NA
TGTGCCAGCAGCCCTCCGTTGGGCAGCTCCTACAATGAGCAGTTCTTC CASSPPLGSSYNEQFF TRBV7-9 NA TRBJ2-1 many
TGTGCCAGCAGTGAAGCGCTTCAATGGGGGGACTTCTATGGCTACACCTTC CASSEALQWGDFYGYTF TRBV2 NA TRBJ1-2 NA
TGCAGTGCAATCCGGGACAGGGGGCCCAACGAGCAGTACTTC CSAIRDRGPNEQYF TRBV20-1 TRBD1 TRBJ2-7 NA
TGTGCCAGCAGTGAAGCAGATAACTATGGCTACACCTTC CASSEADNYGYTF TRBV25-1 NA TRBJ1-2 NA
TGTGCCAGCTTGCCGGGGGACGAACCCAAGAATGAGCAGTTCTTC CASLPGDEPKNEQFF TRBV27 NA TRBJ2-1 few
TGTGCCAGCAGCCCGGTGGGGGTCCTCACAGATACGCAGTATTTT CASSPVGVLTDTQYF TRBV27 NA TRBJ2-3 NA
TGTGCCAGCAGTTTGAATGACGGCTTTGAGCAGCCCCAGCATTTT CASSLNDGFEQPQHF TRBV28 NA TRBJ1-5 NA
TGTGCCAGCAGTTTAAGGGGGGCGGCCTACAATGAGCAGTTCTTC CASSLRGAAYNEQFF TRBV27 NA TRBJ2-1 few
TGTGCCAGCAGCCTCCCGGCGGGCCCTGGGAAAGATACGCAGTATTTT CASSLPAGPGKDTQYF TRBV7-2 NA TRBJ2-3 few
TGTGCCAGTAATAATGAGGGATATCAGCCCCAGCATTTT CASNNEGYQPQHF TRBV19 NA TRBJ1-5 NA
TGCAGTGCTAGTGTCGCGGGGGGGGCTTTTTTCCTCACAGATACGCAGTATTTT CSASVAGGAFFLTDTQYF TRBV20-1 TRBD2 TRBJ2-3 NA
TGTGCCAGCACCAAATATGGCGGCCCCCACACAGATACGCAGTATTTT CASTKYGGPHTDTQYF TRBV6-2/TRBV6-3 NA TRBJ2-3 NA
TGTGCCAGCAGCCAAGGGACAGGGGGTGAGACCCAGTACTTC CASSQGTGGETQYF TRBV3-1 TRBD1 TRBJ2-5 many
TGTGCCATCAGTGAATTGAGAAACGACTACACCTTC CAISELRNDYTF TRBV10-3 NA TRBJ1-2 NA
TGTGCCAGCAGTTCCGACAGCATTAGCACAGATACGCAGTATTTT CASSSDSISTDTQYF TRBV28 NA TRBJ2-3 few
TGTGCCAGCAGCTTTCTAGAAGCTGAAGCTTTCTTT CASSFLEAEAFF TRBV7-9 NA TRBJ1-1 many
TGTGCCAGCAGCTTATTAGCGGGGGGGACCTACGAGCAGTACTTC CASSLLAGGTYEQYF TRBV7-2 TRBD2 TRBJ2-7 NA
TGTGCCAGTAGTACCAACATCCTGACAGGGGGCCTCACTGAAGCTTTCTTT CASSTNILTGGLTEAFF TRBV19 TRBD1 TRBJ1-1 few
TGTGCCAGCAGCTTTCCGCAGGGGTTCACCGGGGAGCTGTTTTTT CASSFPQGFTGELFF TRBV13 NA TRBJ2-2 few
TGTGCCACCAGTGATAGGGGTTACAATGAGCAGTTCTTC CATSDRGYNEQFF TRBV24-1 NA TRBJ2-1 NA
TGTGCCAGCAGCTTAGGCGGCTACCTCAATGAGCAGTTCTTC CASSLGGYLNEQFF TRBV7-8 NA TRBJ2-1 few
TGTGCCAGCAGCTTAACCAGCGGGGGGAGACGTAGCACCGGGGAGCTGTTTTTT CASSLTSGGRRSTGELFF TRBV7-4 TRBD2 TRBJ2-2 few
TGTGCCAGCAGCCCCCGGGCTAGCGGGGGGGCCAACGAGCAGTACTTC CASSPRASGGANEQYF TRBV7-6 TRBD2 TRBJ2-7 many
TGTGCCAGTAGCGTAACGGTAAAAGAGACCCAGTACTTC CASSVTVKETQYF TRBV19 NA TRBJ2-5 few
TGTGCCAGCAGTGAAATGACAGGCCAAACCTCCTACAATGAGCAGTTCTTC CASSEMTGQTSYNEQFF TRBV6-1 NA TRBJ2-1 few
TGTGCCAGCAGTCCCTTTGAGCGGGTCGGGTCACCCCTCCACTTT CASSPFERVGSPLHF TRBV6-5 NA TRBJ1-6 NA